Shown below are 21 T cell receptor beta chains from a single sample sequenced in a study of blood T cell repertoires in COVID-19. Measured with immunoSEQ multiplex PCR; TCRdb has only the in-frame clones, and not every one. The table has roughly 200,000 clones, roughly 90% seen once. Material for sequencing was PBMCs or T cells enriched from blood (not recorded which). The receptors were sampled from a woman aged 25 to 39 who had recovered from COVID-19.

The DNA for the CDR3 is TGTGCCAGCAGTTTATCCGGACAGGGGTATTTAGACGAGCAGTACTTC. It specifies CASSLSGQGYLDEQYF. The chain employs TRBV27 and TRBJ2-7, with 9 bases lining up with TRBD1. The CDR3 runs to 16 residues. Looked up from germline, CDR1 is MNHEY and CDR2 is SMNVEV (reference sequence). With 0 bases clipped from V and 5 bases from J, the junction kept 8 bases outside the gene matches.

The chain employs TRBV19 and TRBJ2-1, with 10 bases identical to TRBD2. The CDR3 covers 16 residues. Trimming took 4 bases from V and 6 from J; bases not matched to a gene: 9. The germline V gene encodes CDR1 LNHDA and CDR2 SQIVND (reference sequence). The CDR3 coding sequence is TGTGCCAGTAGTAGGGTGCGGACTAGCGGCGCCAATGAGCAGTTCTTC. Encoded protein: CASSRVRTSGANEQFF. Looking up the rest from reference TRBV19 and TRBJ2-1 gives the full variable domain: DGGITQSPKYLFRKEGQNVTLSCEQNLNHDAMYWYRQDPGQGLRLIYYSQIVNDFQKGDIAEGYSVSREKKESFPLTVTSAQKNPTAFYLCASSRVRTSGANEQFFGPGTRLTVL.

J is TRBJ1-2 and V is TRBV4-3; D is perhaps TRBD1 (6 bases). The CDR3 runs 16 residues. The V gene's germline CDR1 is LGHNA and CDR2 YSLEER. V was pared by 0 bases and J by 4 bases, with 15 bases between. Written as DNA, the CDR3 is TGCGCCAGCAGCCAAGATCGGGGGGGCTCGGGCTATGGCTACACCTTC. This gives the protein CASSQDRGGSGYGYTF.

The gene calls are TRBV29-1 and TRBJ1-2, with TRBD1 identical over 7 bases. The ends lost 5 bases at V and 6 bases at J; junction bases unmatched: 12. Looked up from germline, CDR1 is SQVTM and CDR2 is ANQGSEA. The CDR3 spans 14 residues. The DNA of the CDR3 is TGCAGCGTTCCCCATCCCGACAGGGAGGATGGCTACACCTTC. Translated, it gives CSVPHPDREDGYTF.

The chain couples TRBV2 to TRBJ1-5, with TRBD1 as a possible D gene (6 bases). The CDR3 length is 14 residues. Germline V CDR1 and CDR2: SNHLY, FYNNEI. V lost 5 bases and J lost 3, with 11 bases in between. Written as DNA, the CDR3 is TGTGCCAGCAGTAAACAGGGACCCAATCAGCCCCAGCATTTT. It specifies CASSKQGPNQPQHF.

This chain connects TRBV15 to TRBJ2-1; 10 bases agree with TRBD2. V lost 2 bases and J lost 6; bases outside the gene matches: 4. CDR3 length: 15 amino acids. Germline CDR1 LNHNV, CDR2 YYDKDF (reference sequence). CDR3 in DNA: TGTGCCACCAGCAGAAAACTAGCGGGGCTCAATGAGCAGTTCTTC. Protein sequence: CATSRKLAGLNEQFF.

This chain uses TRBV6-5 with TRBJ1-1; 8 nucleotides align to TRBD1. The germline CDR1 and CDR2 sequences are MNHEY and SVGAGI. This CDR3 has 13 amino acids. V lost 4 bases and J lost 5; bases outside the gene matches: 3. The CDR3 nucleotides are TGTGCCAGCAGTTCGACAGGGGTAACTGAAGCTTTCTTT. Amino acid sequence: CASSSTGVTEAFF.

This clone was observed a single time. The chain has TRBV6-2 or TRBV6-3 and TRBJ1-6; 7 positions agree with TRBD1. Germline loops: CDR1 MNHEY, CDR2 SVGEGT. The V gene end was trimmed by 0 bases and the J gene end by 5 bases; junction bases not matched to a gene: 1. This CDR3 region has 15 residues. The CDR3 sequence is CASSYSGTDNSPLHF. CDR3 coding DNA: TGTGCCAGCAGTTACTCGGGGACAGATAATTCACCCCTCCACTTT.

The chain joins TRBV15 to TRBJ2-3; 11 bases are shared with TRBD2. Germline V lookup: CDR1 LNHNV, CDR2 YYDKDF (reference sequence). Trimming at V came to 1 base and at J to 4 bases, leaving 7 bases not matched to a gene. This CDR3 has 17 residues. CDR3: CATSRGLGLAVSDTQYF. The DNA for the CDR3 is TGTGCCACCAGCAGAGGCCTGGGACTAGCGGTATCAGATACGCAGTATTTT.

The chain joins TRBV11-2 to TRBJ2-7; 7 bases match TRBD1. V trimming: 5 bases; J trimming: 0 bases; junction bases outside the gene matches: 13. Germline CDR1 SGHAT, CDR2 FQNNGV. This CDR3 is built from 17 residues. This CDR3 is CASSLGVGGQTSYEQYF. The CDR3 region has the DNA TGTGCCAGCAGCCTAGGGGTAGGGGGACAGACCTCCTACGAGCAGTACTTC.

CDR3 DNA: TGTGCCAGCAGCCCCAGGGGGCGGGGGCAGTATTTT. Translating it yields CASSPRGRGQYF. The chain couples TRBV5-6 to TRBJ2-3; TRBD1 aligns across 8 bases. CDR1 is SGHDT and CDR2 is YYEEEE in the germline V gene. The CDR3 sequence is 12 residues long. V lost 4 bases and J lost 11; bases outside the gene matches: 6.

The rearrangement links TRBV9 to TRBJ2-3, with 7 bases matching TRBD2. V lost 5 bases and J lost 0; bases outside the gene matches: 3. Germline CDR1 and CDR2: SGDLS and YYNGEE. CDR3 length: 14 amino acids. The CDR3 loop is CASSSGSSTDTQYF. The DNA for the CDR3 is TGTGCCAGCAGTAGCGGGTCTAGCACAGATACGCAGTATTTT.

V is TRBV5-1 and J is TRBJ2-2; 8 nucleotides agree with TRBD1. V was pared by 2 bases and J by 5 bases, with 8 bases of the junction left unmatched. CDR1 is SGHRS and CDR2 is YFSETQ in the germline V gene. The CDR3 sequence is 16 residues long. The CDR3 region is CASSFSGQGFTGELFF. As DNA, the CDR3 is TGCGCCAGCAGCTTTTCTGGACAGGGATTTACCGGGGAGCTGTTTTTT.

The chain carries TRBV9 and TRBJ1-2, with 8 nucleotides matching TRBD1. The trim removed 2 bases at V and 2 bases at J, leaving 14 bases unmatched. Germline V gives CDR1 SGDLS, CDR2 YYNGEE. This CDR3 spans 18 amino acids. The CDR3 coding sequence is TGTGCCAGCAGCGTTTCACCTCGGTGGGCAGGGGGCAACTATGGCTACACCTTC. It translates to CASSVSPRWAGGNYGYTF.

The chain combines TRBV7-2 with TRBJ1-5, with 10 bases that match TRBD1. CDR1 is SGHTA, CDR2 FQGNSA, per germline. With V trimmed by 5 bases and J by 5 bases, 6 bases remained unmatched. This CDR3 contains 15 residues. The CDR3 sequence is CASSLDRGQDQPQHF. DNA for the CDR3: TGTGCCAGCAGCCTAGACAGGGGGCAGGATCAGCCCCAGCATTTT. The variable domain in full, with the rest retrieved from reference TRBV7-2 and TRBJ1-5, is GAGVSQSPSNKVTEKGKDVELRCDPISGHTALYWYRQSLGQGLEFLIYFQGNSAPDKSGLPSDRFSAERTGGSVSTLTIQRTQQEDSAVYLCASSLDRGQDQPQHFGDGTRLSIL.

The CDR3 DNA reads as TGTGCCAGCTCACCAGGGCAGGGGGCCGCTGGAAACACCATATATTTT. Translation gives CASSPGQGAAGNTIYF. This chain connects TRBV18 to TRBJ1-3; 8 nucleotides line up with TRBD1. From germline, CDR1 is KGHSH and CDR2 LQKENI. V dropped 2 bases and J dropped 2; count of bases not matched to a gene: 5. The CDR3 is made up of 16 amino acids.

CDR3 sequence (DNA): TGTGCCAGCTCACCACGGGGGGGGCCGGACGGCGAGCAGTACTTC. Translating it yields CASSPRGGPDGEQYF. This chain uses TRBV18 with TRBJ2-7, with D perhaps matching TRBD2 (7 bases). Trimming left V 1 base short and J 6 bases short, with 16 bases between. Germline V gene sequence: CDR1 KGHSH, CDR2 LQKENI. The CDR3 extends over 15 amino acids.

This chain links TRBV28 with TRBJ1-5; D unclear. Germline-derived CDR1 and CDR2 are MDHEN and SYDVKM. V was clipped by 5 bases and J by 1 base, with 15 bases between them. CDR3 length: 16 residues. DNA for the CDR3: TGTGCCAGCAGTCGCTCTTTTGGGCAGAGCAATCAGCCCCAGCATTTT. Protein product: CASSRSFGQSNQPQHF.

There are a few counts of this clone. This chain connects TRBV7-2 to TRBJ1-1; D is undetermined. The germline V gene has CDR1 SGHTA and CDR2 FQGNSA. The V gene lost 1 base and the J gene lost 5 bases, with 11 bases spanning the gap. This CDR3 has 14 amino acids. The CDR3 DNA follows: TGTGCCAGCAGCTTAGACGGGGTTGGGACTGAAGCTTTCTTT. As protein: CASSLDGVGTEAFF.

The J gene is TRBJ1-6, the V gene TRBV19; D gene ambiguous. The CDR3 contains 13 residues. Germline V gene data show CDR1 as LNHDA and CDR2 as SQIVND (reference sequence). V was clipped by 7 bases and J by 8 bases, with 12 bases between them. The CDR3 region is CASNLGRDSPLHF. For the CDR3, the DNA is TGTGCCAGTAACCTGGGGAGGGATTCACCCCTCCACTTT.

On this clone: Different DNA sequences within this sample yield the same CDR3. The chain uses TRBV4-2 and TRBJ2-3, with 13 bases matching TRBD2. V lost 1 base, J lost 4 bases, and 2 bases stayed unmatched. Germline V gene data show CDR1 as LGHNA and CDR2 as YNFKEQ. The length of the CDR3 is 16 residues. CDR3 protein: CASSQGTSGGADTQYF. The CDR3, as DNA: TGTGCCAGCAGCCAAGGGACTAGCGGGGGCGCAGATACGCAGTATTTT.